Below, 18 T cell receptor beta chains from the same sample are listed, as sequenced in a study of cytomegalovirus exposure and HLA in healthy donors. Assay used: immunoSEQ multiplex PCR; TCRdb lists only in-frame clones, some missing. The data hold under 250,000 clones, with 80% to 90% observed a single time. Sequenced material: PBMCs. The receptors shown here come from a woman in her late teens or twenties in good health and CMV-seropositive.

This clone was observed once. The chain recombines TRBV28 with TRBJ2-5, with a tentative D call TRBD2 (5 bases). Trimming pared 5 bases from V and 5 bases from J, leaving 15 bases between. CDR3 size: 14 residues. Germline CDR1 MDHEN, CDR2 SYDVKM. CDR3: CASSPRGGRETQYF. Here the CDR3 DNA reads TGTGCCAGCAGTCCCCGCGGAGGTCGGGAGACCCAGTACTTC.

The chain has TRBV28 and TRBJ1-1, with 7 bases aligning to TRBD1. CDR1 and CDR2 from the germline V gene are MDHEN and SYDVKM. The length of the CDR3 is 15 residues. V gave up 5 bases and J gave up 11 bases; unmatched junction bases: 17. The CDR3 loop reads CASSPTHAGQGGAFF. The CDR3 DNA reads as TGTGCCAGCAGTCCCACCCATGCGGGACAAGGGGGCGCTTTCTTT.

J is TRBJ2-1 and V is TRBV9; a weak D match, TRBD2 (5 bases). The V end lost 2 bases, the J end lost 12 bases, and 12 bases lay between the germline ends. The CDR3 consists of 12 residues. Germline-derived CDR1 and CDR2 are SGDLS and YYNGEE. Here the CDR3 DNA reads TGTGCCAGCAGCGTTGAGGGTATACCGCAGTTCTTC. This translates into CASSVEGIPQFF.

This chain connects TRBV5-5 to TRBJ2-7, with D possibly matching TRBD2 (5 bases). CDR1 is SGHKS and CDR2 is YYEKEE in the germline V gene (reference sequence). The length of the CDR3 is 14 residues. The V gene lost 0 bases and the J gene lost 3 bases, with 10 bases spanning the gap. CDR3 amino acids: CASSLGQRDYEQYF. The CDR3 nucleotides read TGTGCCAGCAGCTTGGGACAACGGGACTACGAGCAGTACTTC.

This clone came up a few times. The chain employs TRBV7-9 and TRBJ2-7; a weak D match, TRBD2 (6 bases). With 5 bases removed from V and 2 bases from J, the gap between germline ends came to 10 bases. This CDR3 is built from 13 residues. Germline CDR1 SEHNR, CDR2 FQNEAQ (reference sequence). The CDR3 sequence is CASSGIAAYEQYF. The CDR3 DNA is TGTGCCAGCAGCGGAATAGCGGCCTACGAGCAGTACTTC.

This clone was counted a single time. The chain is built from TRBV5-1 and TRBJ1-1, with D unclear. V lost 4 bases to trimming and J lost 0 bases, with 13 bases between them. CDR1 and CDR2 from the germline V gene are SGHRS and YFSETQ. The CDR3 contains 15 residues. The CDR3 DNA reads as TGCGCCAGCAGCCCAGGCCAGAGGGTGAACACTGAAGCTTTCTTT. It codes for CASSPGQRVNTEAFF. The entire variable domain, with the rest obtained from reference TRBV5-1 and TRBJ1-1, is as follows: KAGVTQTPRYLIKTRGQQVTLSCSPISGHRSVSWYQQTPGQGLQFLFEYFSETQRNKGNFPGRFSGRQFSNSRSEMNVSTLELGDSALYLCASSPGQRVNTEAFFGQGTRLTVV.

The chain is built from TRBV27 and TRBJ1-2; 10 bases line up with TRBD1. Trimming at V came to 5 bases and at J to 2 bases, leaving 8 bases not matched to a gene. The CDR3 is 16 residues long. Germline V gives CDR1 MNHEY, CDR2 SMNVEV (reference sequence). CDR3: CASSLRDRGPNYGYTF. The DNA for the CDR3 is TGTGCCAGCAGTCTCCGGGACAGGGGCCCGAACTATGGCTACACCTTC.

The rearrangement uses TRBV10-3 and TRBJ2-1; tentative D call: TRBD2 (6 bases). V lost 2 bases and J 6 bases, leaving 11 bases between the germline ends. The CDR3 is 14 amino acids. Germline V lookup: CDR1 ENHRY, CDR2 SYGVKD. The CDR3 DNA reads TGTGCCATCAGTGAGCGGGTGGGACTCAATGAGCAGTTCTTC. Its protein is CAISERVGLNEQFF.

This chain joins TRBV9 and TRBJ2-3; 10 bases map to TRBD2. Germline V gene data show CDR1 as SGDLS and CDR2 as YYNGEE. The CDR3 spans 19 residues. Trimming took 3 bases from V and 4 from J; bases not matched to a gene: 17. CDR3 in DNA: TGTGCCAGCAGCGGACAAGCGGGAGGGCTGAACTGGGCGTCAGATACGCAGTATTTT. Its protein product is CASSGQAGGLNWASDTQYF.

The chain is built from TRBV6-5 and TRBJ2-1; TRBD2 matches at 12 bases. After removal of 5 bases from V and 4 bases from J, the junction contained 3 bases not matched to a gene. Germline assignment: CDR1 MNHEY and CDR2 SVGAGI. The CDR3 is made up of 15 amino acids. CDR3 coding DNA: TGTGCCAGCAGTCGGACTAGCGGGAATTACAATGAGCAGTTCTTC. It codes for CASSRTSGNYNEQFF.

The genes are TRBV29-1 and TRBJ2-1; 8 positions match TRBD2. Per germline, CDR1 SQVTM and CDR2 ANQGSEA. The V segment lost 1 base and the J segment 4 bases; nucleotides outside the gene matches: 3. CDR3 length equals 14 residues. The CDR3 spells CSVEASGRYNEQFF. The CDR3 DNA sequence: TGCAGCGTTGAAGCGAGCGGGAGATACAATGAGCAGTTCTTC.

J is TRBJ1-4 and V is TRBV5-1; D might be TRBD1 (6 bases). Germline V lookup: CDR1 SGHRS, CDR2 YFSETQ. V was clipped by 3 bases and J by 4 bases, with 10 bases between them. The CDR3 length is 14 residues. DNA of the CDR3: TGCGCCAGCAGCTCCACAGGGTATAATGAAAAACTGTTTTTT. It translates to CASSSTGYNEKLFF. Full variable domain (missing parts from reference TRBV5-1 and TRBJ1-4): KAGVTQTPRYLIKTRGQQVTLSCSPISGHRSVSWYQQTPGQGLQFLFEYFSETQRNKGNFPGRFSGRQFSNSRSEMNVSTLELGDSALYLCASSSTGYNEKLFFGSGTQLSVL.

This clone occurred once. This chain uses TRBV30 with TRBJ1-5; D gene unclear. Germline V gene sequence: CDR1 GTSNPN, CDR2 SVGIG (reference sequence). V lost 1 base and J 4 bases, leaving 11 bases between the germline ends. This CDR3 has 14 residues. In DNA form, the CDR3 reads TGTGCCTGGAGTGCCGTCGCGAATAATCAGCCCCAGCATTTT. Protein sequence: CAWSAVANNQPQHF.

V gene TRBV9 combines with J gene TRBJ2-3; a weak D match, TRBD2 (6 bases). Trimming removed 0 bases from V and 4 bases from J, with 12 bases in between. In germline, CDR1 is SGDLS, CDR2 YYNGEE. The CDR3 has 15 amino acids. DNA of the CDR3: TGTGCCAGCAGCGTAGAAGGGGAGGCAGCAGATACGCAGTATTTT. Amino acids: CASSVEGEAADTQYF.

The V and J genes are TRBV30 and TRBJ2-1; D is perhaps TRBD1 (8 bases). V lost 0 bases to trimming and J lost 8 bases, with 14 bases between them. The CDR3 covers 14 residues. Germline loops: CDR1 GTSNPN, CDR2 SVGIG (reference sequence). In DNA form, the CDR3 reads TGTGCCTGGAGTGTAGACAGGGGAGGGGATGAGCAGTTCTTC. Protein sequence: CAWSVDRGGDEQFF.

This chain uses TRBV27 with TRBJ2-1, with D perhaps TRBD1 (7 bases). The V end was cut by 5 bases, the J end by 0 bases, with 17 bases between. CDR1 and CDR2 from the germline V gene are MNHEY and SMNVEV (reference sequence). This CDR3 has 17 residues. The CDR3 DNA is TGTGCCAGCAGTGGTACTTCAGGGGGGCACTCCTACAATGAGCAGTTCTTC. Protein product: CASSGTSGGHSYNEQFF.

Regarding this clone: At the DNA level, this CDR3 is encoded by other sequences in the same sample as well. The chain recombines TRBV20-1 with TRBJ2-7, with D uncertain. V lost 5 bases to trimming and J lost 4 bases, with 9 bases between them. This CDR3 contains 11 residues. The germline gives CDR1 DFQATT, CDR2 SNEGSKA (reference sequence). The CDR3 nucleotides read TGCAGTGCTGGCGGAGATTACGAGCAGTACTTC. Encoded protein: CSAGGDYEQYF.

This chain connects TRBV4-1 to TRBJ2-2; 12 nucleotides line up with TRBD2. The ends lost 3 bases at V and 9 bases at J; junction bases unmatched: 14. Germline CDR1 is MGHRA and CDR2 is YSYEKL. The length of the CDR3 is 18 residues. The DNA for the CDR3 is TGCGCCAGCAGCCAGGATCCCCCGCTAGCGGGAGGGGTCAGGGAGCTGTTTTTT. Its protein is CASSQDPPLAGGVRELFF.